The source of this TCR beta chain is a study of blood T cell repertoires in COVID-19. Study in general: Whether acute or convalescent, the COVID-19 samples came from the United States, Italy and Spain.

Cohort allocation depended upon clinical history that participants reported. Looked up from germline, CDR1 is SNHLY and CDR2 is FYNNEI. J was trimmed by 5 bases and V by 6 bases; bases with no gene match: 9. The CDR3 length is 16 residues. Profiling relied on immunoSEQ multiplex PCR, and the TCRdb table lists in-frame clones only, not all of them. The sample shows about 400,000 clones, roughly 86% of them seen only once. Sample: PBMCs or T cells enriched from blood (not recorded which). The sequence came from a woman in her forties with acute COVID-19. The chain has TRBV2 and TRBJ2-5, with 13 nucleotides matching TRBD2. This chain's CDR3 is CASSFGTSGGAETQYF. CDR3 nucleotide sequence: TGTGCCAGCAGCTTCGGCACTAGCGGGGGGGCGGAGACCCAGTACTTC.